The 8 T cell receptor beta chains given below trace back to one sample, sequenced in a study of shared clonotypes between healthy human individuals. The method was immunoSEQ multiplex PCR; TCRdb's version includes in-frame clones alone and lacks a portion of them. The sample records over a million clones, around 82% being singletons. The sample taken for sequencing was memory CD4+ T cells from PBMCs. Subset here: CD45RA-negative fraction. These receptors were obtained from a man aged 18 to 30 in good health. Some clones in this sample may be carry-over from other donors' samples.

The CDR3 spells CASSYGNYEQYF. CDR3 in DNA: TGTGCCAGCAGTTACGGAAACTACGAGCAGTACTTC. The chain combines TRBV6-6 with TRBJ2-7; no clear D. This CDR3 is built from 12 residues. The germline V gene has CDR1 MNHNY and CDR2 SVGAGI (reference sequence). The V end lost 2 bases, the J end lost 3 bases, and 5 bases lay between the germline ends.

This chain uses TRBV28 with TRBJ2-1; D is uncertain. CDR1 is MDHEN, CDR2 SYDVKM, per germline. The CDR3 length is 13 residues. Trimming removed 3 bases from V and 12 bases from J, with 15 bases in between. CDR3 sequence (DNA): TGTGCCAGCAGTTTCCAGCCCCCCTCCGGGCAGTTCTTC. Protein: CASSFQPPSGQFF.

This clone has a single count. J is TRBJ2-7 and V is TRBV15; 7 nucleotides line up with TRBD2. Germline-derived CDR1 and CDR2 are LNHNV and YYDKDF (reference sequence). The CDR3 is 15 amino acids. V was clipped by 1 base and J by 5 bases; unmatched bases: 8. CDR3 amino acids: CATSRVGGRSDEQYF. The DNA for the CDR3 is TGTGCCACCAGCAGAGTAGGCGGGAGAAGCGACGAGCAGTACTTC.

This sequence joins TRBV2 and TRBJ2-5, with D hard to call. The germline gives CDR1 SNHLY, CDR2 FYNNEI. Trimming cost V 4 bases and J 5 bases, with 8 bases left between them. The CDR3 runs 12 residues. The CDR3, as DNA: TGTGCCAGCAGTGTTGGGTTGGAGACCCAGTACTTC. It specifies CASSVGLETQYF.

The chain uses TRBV5-1 and TRBJ2-3, with 7 bases aligning to TRBD2. This CDR3 is 16 amino acids long. V dropped 2 bases and J dropped 2; count of bases not matched to a gene: 8. The germline gives CDR1 SGHRS, CDR2 YFSETQ. The CDR3 is CASSFAGVGVTDTQYF. Written as DNA, the CDR3 is TGCGCCAGCAGCTTTGCGGGGGTAGGGGTCACAGATACGCAGTATTTT.

The chain has TRBV7-8 and TRBJ1-3; D unclear. CDR3 length: 17 residues. CDR1 SGHVS and CDR2 FQNEAQ come from the germline V gene. Trimming stripped 2 bases from V and 4 bases from J, with 18 bases between. The DNA for the CDR3 is TGTGCCAGCAGCTTATTAGGAGGGATTCGGGCCGGAAACACCATATATTTT. Its translation is CASSLLGGIRAGNTIYF. The whole variable domain, remainder taken from reference TRBV7-8 and TRBJ1-3, is GAGVSQSPRYKVAKRGQDVALRCDPISGHVSLFWYQQALGQGPEFLTYFQNEAQLDKSGLPSDRFFAERPEGSVSTLKIQRTQQEDSAVYLCASSLLGGIRAGNTIYFGEGSWLTVV.

This chain links TRBV27 with TRBJ2-1; D is unclear. CDR3 size: 14 residues. In germline, CDR1 is MNHEY, CDR2 SMNVEV (reference sequence). The V and J ends lost 3 bases and 5 bases respectively, with 11 bases between them. CDR3 sequence reads: CASSFTSIDNEQFF. The CDR3 nucleotides are TGTGCCAGCAGTTTCACTTCTATTGACAATGAGCAGTTCTTC.

The V and J genes are TRBV6-5 and TRBJ1-5; possible D gene TRBD1, 6 bases. Trimming took 5 bases from V and 5 from J, leaving 13 bases between them. The germline CDR1 and CDR2 sequences are MNHEY and SVGAGI. The length of the CDR3 is 14 residues. The CDR3 bases are TGTGCCAGCAGTCCTGGACAGCGATATCAGCCCCAGCATTTT. Protein: CASSPGQRYQPQHF.